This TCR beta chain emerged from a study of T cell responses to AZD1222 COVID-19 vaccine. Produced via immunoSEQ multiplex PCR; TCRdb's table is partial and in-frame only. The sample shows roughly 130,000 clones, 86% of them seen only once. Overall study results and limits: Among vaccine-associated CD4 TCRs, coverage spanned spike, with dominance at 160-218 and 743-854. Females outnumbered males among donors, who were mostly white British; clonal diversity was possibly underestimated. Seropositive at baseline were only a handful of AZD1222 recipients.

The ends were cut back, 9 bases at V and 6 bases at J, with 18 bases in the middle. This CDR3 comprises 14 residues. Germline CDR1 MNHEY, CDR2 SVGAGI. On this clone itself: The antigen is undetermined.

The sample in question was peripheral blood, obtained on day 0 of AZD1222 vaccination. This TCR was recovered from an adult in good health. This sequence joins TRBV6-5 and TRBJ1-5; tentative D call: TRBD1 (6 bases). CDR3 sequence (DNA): TGTGCCAGTGGGGTTCGGGGGGCTGGTCAGCCCCAGCATTTT. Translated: CASGVRGAGQPQHF.